This T cell receptor beta chain was retrieved from a study of early T cells in non-severe SARS-CoV-2 infection. Overall study context: The sequenced material was bulk RNA from unsorted whole blood, and its chains were unpaired.

The CDR3 contains 16 residues. Germline V gene data show CDR1 as SGHRS and CDR2 as YFSETQ. With 3 bases clipped from V and 2 bases from J, the junction kept 8 bases outside the gene matches. Comment on this clonotype: Its target is unknown.

The protocol attached unique molecular identifiers to individual cDNA molecules. TCRdb independently ran MiXCR on the 5' RACE reads; one entry per CDR3 protein. The table includes about 64,000 distinct CDR3 sequences, roughly 12% detected once. General study points: Anti-spike CD8 responses were favored in VDJdb matching, and private and CD4 specificities were missed.

The rearrangement joins TRBV5-1 to TRBJ2-5; 9 bases fit TRBD1. The sequencing used whole blood, collected at baseline. The TCR originated in an adult who was a healthcare worker with PCR-confirmed SARS-CoV-2 infection or an uninfected control (not recorded which). The CDR3 DNA reads as TGCGCCAGCAGCTGGACCGGGACAGGGATACAAGAGACCCAGTACTTC. Its protein is CASSWTGTGIQETQYF. The full variable domain, its missing parts supplied by reference TRBV5-1 and TRBJ2-5, is KAGVTQTPRYLIKTRGQQVTLSCSPISGHRSVSWYQQTPGQGLQFLFEYFSETQRNKGNFPGRFSGRQFSNSRSEMNVSTLELGDSALYLCASSWTGTGIQETQYFGPGTRLLVL.